This T cell receptor beta chain was sequenced for a study of CD8 T cells in Susac syndrome. This clonotype was counted a single time. Its antigen remains unidentified. Germline loops: CDR1 DFQATT, CDR2 SNEGSKA (reference sequence). Trimming shortened V by 0 bases and J by 2 bases, and 11 bases separated the two germline ends. There are 14 residues in the CDR3. General study results and limits: Susac-specific public clones found in total CD8+ repertoires numbered around 16, and those in CD8+ TEMRA repertoires numbered several.

Random hexamers primed reverse transcription of roughly 0.5 to 1 ug RNA. MiXCR, run by TCRdb on the immunoSEQ multiplex PCR reads, gives a single entry per CDR3 protein. Among 84,000 or so distinct CDR3 sequences listed, roughly 95% were seen once. The receptor was isolated from a human donor with Susac syndrome. The rearrangement links TRBV20-1 to TRBJ2-7; possibly TRBD1 or TRBD2 for D (5 bases each). Sequenced: CD8+ T cells from PBMCs. The CDR3 protein is CSARDRGRAYEQYF. The DNA of the CDR3 is TGCAGTGCTAGAGATCGGGGCAGGGCCTACGAGCAGTACTTC.